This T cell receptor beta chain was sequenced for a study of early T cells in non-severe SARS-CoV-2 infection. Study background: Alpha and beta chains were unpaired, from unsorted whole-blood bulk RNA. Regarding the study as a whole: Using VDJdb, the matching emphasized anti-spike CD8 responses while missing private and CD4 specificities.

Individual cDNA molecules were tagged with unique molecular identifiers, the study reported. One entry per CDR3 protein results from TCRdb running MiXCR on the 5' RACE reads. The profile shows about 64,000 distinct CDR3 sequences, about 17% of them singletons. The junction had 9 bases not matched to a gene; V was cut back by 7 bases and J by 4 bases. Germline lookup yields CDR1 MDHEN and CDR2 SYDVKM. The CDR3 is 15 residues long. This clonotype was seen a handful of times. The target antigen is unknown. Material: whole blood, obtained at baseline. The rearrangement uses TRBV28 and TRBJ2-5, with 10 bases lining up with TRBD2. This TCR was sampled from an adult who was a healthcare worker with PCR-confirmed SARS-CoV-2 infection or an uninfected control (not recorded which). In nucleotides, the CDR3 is TGTGCCAGCAACCCCCAGCGGGGGGGCCGAGAGACCCAGTACTTC. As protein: CASNPQRGGRETQYF.